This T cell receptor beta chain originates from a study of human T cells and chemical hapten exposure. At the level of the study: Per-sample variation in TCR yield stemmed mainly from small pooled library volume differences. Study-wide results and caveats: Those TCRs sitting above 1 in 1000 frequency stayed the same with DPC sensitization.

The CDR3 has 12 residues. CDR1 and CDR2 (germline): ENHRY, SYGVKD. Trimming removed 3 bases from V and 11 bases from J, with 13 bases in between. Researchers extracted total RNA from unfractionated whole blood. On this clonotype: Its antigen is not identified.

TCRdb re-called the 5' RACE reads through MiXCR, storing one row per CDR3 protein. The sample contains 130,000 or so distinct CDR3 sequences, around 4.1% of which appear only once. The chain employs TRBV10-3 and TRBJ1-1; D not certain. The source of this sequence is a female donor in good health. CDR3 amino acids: CAISDDSRGAFF. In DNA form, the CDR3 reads TGTGCCATCAGTGATGATAGCCGCGGGGCTTTCTTT.